These 16 T cell receptor beta chains originate from one sample sequenced in a study of blood T cell repertoires in COVID-19. TCRdb's copy holds only in-frame clones and misses some; the assay was immunoSEQ multiplex PCR. The data hold around 72,000 clones, with around four fifths observed a single time. The sample was peripheral blood. These receptor sequences come from a woman at least 80 years old with acute or convalescent COVID-19.

This chain connects TRBV5-6 to TRBJ2-5; a weak D match, TRBD1 (5 bases). This CDR3 is built from 15 residues. The germline V gene encodes CDR1 SGHDT and CDR2 YYEEEE. The V end was cut by 4 bases, the J end by 4 bases, with 17 bases between. In DNA form, the CDR3 reads TGTGCCAGCAGCCTAAGCCAGGGATTTGGAGAGACCCAGTACTTC. This translates into CASSLSQGFGETQYF.

This clone came up once. The rearrangement uses TRBV4-1 and TRBJ1-2; D unresolved. V gave up 0 bases and J gave up 8 bases, with 10 bases separating them. CDR1 MGHRA and CDR2 YSYEKL come from the germline V gene. The CDR3 is 13 amino acids. The CDR3 spells CASSQEAGSGYTF. CDR3 coding DNA: TGCGCCAGCAGCCAAGAGGCCGGGTCCGGCTACACCTTC.

This chain joins TRBV9 and TRBJ2-7; TRBD1 might be the D (6 bases). The CDR3 length is 14 residues. V lost 3 bases to trimming and J lost 2 bases, with 12 bases between them. The germline V gene has CDR1 SGDLS and CDR2 YYNGEE. CDR3 sequence: CASSAGDLTYEQYF. DNA for the CDR3: TGTGCCAGCAGCGCAGGGGACCTAACCTACGAGCAGTACTTC. The whole variable domain, remainder taken from reference TRBV9 and TRBJ2-7, is DSGVTQTPKHLITATGQRVTLRCSPRSGDLSVYWYQQSLDQGLQFLIQYYNGEERAKGNILERFSAQQFPDLHSELNLSSLELGDSALYFCASSAGDLTYEQYFGPGTRLTVT.

The gene calls are TRBV11-3 and TRBJ2-1; possible D gene TRBD2, 6 bases. The V and J ends lost 1 base and 2 bases respectively, with 12 bases between them. From germline, CDR1 is SGHNT and CDR2 YENEEA. The CDR3 contains 16 residues. This CDR3 reads CASSLGTIAAYNEQFF. The CDR3, as DNA: TGTGCCAGCAGCTTAGGGACCATAGCGGCCTACAATGAGCAGTTCTTC.

This clone was seen only a few times. V usage is TRBV3-1 (or the pseudogene TRBV3-2) and J usage is TRBJ2-5; TRBD1 agrees at 9 bases. V shed 5 bases, J shed 4 bases, and the junction held 8 bases outside the gene matches. CDR3 size: 15 residues. Germline V CDR1 and CDR2: LGHDT, YNNKEL (reference sequence). This chain's CDR3 is CASSDPGTGRETQYF. The CDR3 coding sequence is TGTGCCAGCAGCGACCCCGGGACAGGGAGAGAGACCCAGTACTTC.

The rearrangement links TRBV18 to TRBJ2-3; D is unresolved. Deletions cut 3 bases from V and 1 base from J, with 8 bases between. Per germline, CDR1 KGHSH and CDR2 LQKENI. The length of the CDR3 is 14 residues. DNA for the CDR3: TGTGCCAGCTCACCGTCCCGGGGCACAGATACGCAGTATTTT. It specifies CASSPSRGTDTQYF.

In its sample, this clone was seen a few times. This chain uses TRBV19 with TRBJ1-2; the match to TRBD1 covers 8 bases. V dropped 1 base and J dropped 0; count of bases not matched to a gene: 7. The length of the CDR3 is 17 residues. CDR1 and CDR2 from the germline V gene are LNHDA and SQIVND (reference sequence). The CDR3 protein is CASSIVGSGQANYGYTF. CDR3 coding DNA: TGTGCCAGTAGTATAGTGGGTTCGGGACAGGCTAACTATGGCTACACCTTC.

In its sample, this clone was seen once. V gene TRBV10-1 combines with J gene TRBJ2-1, with D perhaps matching TRBD1 (5 bases). The germline V gene encodes CDR1 WNHNN and CDR2 SYGVQD (reference sequence). This CDR3 has 12 amino acids. The ends were cut back, 2 bases at V and 8 bases at J, with 7 bases in the middle. The CDR3 sequence: CASSERGDEQFF. In DNA form, the CDR3 reads TGCGCCAGCAGTGAGAGGGGTGATGAGCAGTTCTTC.

V gene TRBV9 combines with J gene TRBJ2-2; 8 nucleotides align to TRBD2. V dropped 4 bases and J dropped 6; count of bases not matched to a gene: 2. The CDR3 sequence is 13 residues long. Germline V gives CDR1 SGDLS, CDR2 YYNGEE. This CDR3 reads CASSPLAAGELFF. The DNA for the CDR3 is TGTGCCAGCAGCCCACTAGCGGCCGGGGAGCTGTTTTTT.

The DNA for the CDR3 is TGTGCCTGGAAGCCCGGGACAGGGGACCATCAGCCCCAGCATTTT. Translating gives CAWKPGTGDHQPQHF. The chain employs TRBV30 and TRBJ1-5; 10 nucleotides align to TRBD1. Trimming cost V 4 bases and J 5 bases; bases outside gene matches: 8. Germline V lookup: CDR1 GTSNPN, CDR2 SVGIG (reference sequence). The CDR3 totals 15 residues.

This chain connects TRBV2 to TRBJ1-2; D might be TRBD1 (6 bases). This CDR3 comprises 13 residues. The germline CDR1 and CDR2 sequences are SNHLY and FYNNEI. V shed 4 bases and J shed 0 bases, with 6 bases lying between them. CDR3 loop: CASSGQANYGYTF. The CDR3 DNA is TGTGCCAGCAGTGGACAGGCTAACTATGGCTACACCTTC.

In this sample, this clone turned up a few times. The chain joins TRBV7-9 to TRBJ1-2, with D hard to call. Deletions cut 2 bases from V and 4 bases from J, with 8 bases between. Germline V gives CDR1 SEHNR, CDR2 FQNEAQ (reference sequence). The CDR3 is made up of 13 amino acids. The CDR3 DNA follows: TGTGCCAGCAGCTTATCCGAGGGCTATGGCTACACCTTC. Its protein is CASSLSEGYGYTF.

The CDR3 sequence is CAISGEGQGIQYF. The CDR3 nucleotides read TGTGCCATCAGTGGGGAGGGGCAAGGCATTCAGTACTTC. The V call is TRBV10-3, the J call TRBJ2-4, with 7 bases lining up with TRBD2. V was clipped by 4 bases and J by 9 bases; unmatched bases: 6. This CDR3 spans 13 amino acids. Looked up from germline, CDR1 is ENHRY and CDR2 is SYGVKD.

V usage is TRBV24-1 and J usage is TRBJ2-1; TRBD1 agrees at 9 bases. The germline gives CDR1 KGHDR, CDR2 SFDVKD. The trim removed 4 bases at V and 3 bases at J, leaving 6 bases unmatched. The CDR3 contains 16 residues. The CDR3 nucleotides are TGTGCCACCAGTGACCAAGGGGACAGGGTCTACAATGAGCAGTTCTTC. Protein: CATSDQGDRVYNEQFF.

V and J are TRBV19 and TRBJ1-6; a possible D gene is TRBD1 (6 bases). Germline CDR1 and CDR2: LNHDA and SQIVND (reference sequence). V was shortened by 7 bases and J by 9 bases, with 16 bases between the two germline ends. The CDR3 is 14 amino acids. The CDR3 DNA reads TGTGCCAGTACCCATCAACAGGGCAGTTCACCCCTCCACTTT. Encoded protein: CASTHQQGSSPLHF.

The chain employs TRBV6-5 and TRBJ2-2; weak D call: TRBD1 (5 bases). Germline-derived CDR1 and CDR2 are MNHEY and SVGAGI. The CDR3 runs to 15 residues. The V end was cut by 3 bases, the J end by 5 bases, with 13 bases between. Here the CDR3 DNA reads TGTGCCAGCAGTTATAAAGGGGCCGTTACCGGGGAGCTGTTTTTT. It specifies CASSYKGAVTGELFF.